This entry lists 28 T cell receptor beta chains sequenced from one sample in a study of T-cell memory formation after mild COVID-19. TCRdb ran MiXCR on the 5' RACE reads and lists one entry per CDR3 protein. The sample includes hundreds of thousands of distinct CDR3 sequences, 18% of them seen just once. Sequencing was performed on PBMCs or a T cell subset sorted from them (not recorded which). The origin of the receptors is an adult woman who had mild COVID-19 (a few samples of this study predate the infection). Cell type and time point are not known.

This clonotype was observed a few times. The V call is TRBV7-9, the J call TRBJ1-5, with unresolved D. The V gene lost 2 bases and the J gene lost 5 bases, with 4 bases spanning the gap. The CDR3 is made up of 12 amino acids. Germline loops: CDR1 SEHNR, CDR2 FQNEAQ (reference sequence). In DNA, the CDR3 is TGTGCCAGCAGCTTACAGGATCAGCCCCAGCATTTT. Residues: CASSLQDQPQHF.

This clonotype has a handful of counts. The chain carries TRBV12-3 or TRBV12-4 and TRBJ1-2, with D unclear. V was shortened by 5 bases and J by 6 bases, with 16 bases between the two germline ends. This CDR3 has 14 residues. Here the CDR3 DNA reads TGTGCCAGCAGTCTATTAGGGTCGTATGATGGCTACACCTTC. Amino acid sequence: CASSLLGSYDGYTF.

Remarks on this clonotype: A much larger clone differs by one base, so this may be a read error. The genes are TRBV12-3 or TRBV12-4 and TRBJ2-7; D is unclear. The CDR3 contains 11 residues. The CDR3 region is CASSSIYERYF. CDR3 nucleotide sequence: TGTGCCAGCAGTTCCATATACGAGCGGTACTTC.

The sample holds a few counts of this clonotype. This sequence joins TRBV12-3 or TRBV12-4 and TRBJ2-3; 9 nucleotides line up with TRBD2. This CDR3 has 16 amino acids. Trimming removed 2 bases from V and 3 bases from J; junction bases left unmatched: 6. The CDR3 region has the DNA TGTGCCAGCAGTTTAAGAGCGGGGGGTTGGACAGATACGCAGTATTTT. It is translated as CASSLRAGGWTDTQYF.

V gene TRBV3-1 combines with J gene TRBJ2-1; a possible D gene is TRBD2 (6 bases). The V gene lost 1 base and the J gene lost 12 bases, with 16 bases spanning the gap. Germline-derived CDR1 and CDR2 are LGHDT and YNNKEL (reference sequence). The CDR3 consists of 14 residues. The CDR3, as DNA: TGTGCCAGCAGCCAAGGGTCGGGACTCCTTTGGCAGTTCTTC. This encodes CASSQGSGLLWQFF.

This clonotype has a count of ten or more. The chain recombines TRBV5-5 with TRBJ2-7; 9 nucleotides match TRBD2. The V segment lost 5 bases and the J segment 2 bases; nucleotides outside the gene matches: 5. The CDR3 length is 14 residues. Germline V gene lookup returns CDR1 SGHKS and CDR2 YYEKEE (reference sequence). The CDR3 loop reads CASSTTSGPYEQYF. The CDR3, as DNA: TGTGCCAGCAGTACGACTAGCGGTCCCTACGAGCAGTACTTC.

J is TRBJ1-4 and V is TRBV27, with D possibly being TRBD1 (5 bases). Germline-derived CDR1 and CDR2 are MNHEY and SMNVEV (reference sequence). This CDR3 spans 15 amino acids. V lost 6 bases, J lost 3 bases, and 14 bases lay in between. CDR3 bases: TGTGCCAGCAGGCTTCAGGGTTCCCCTAATGAAAAACTGTTTTTT. Protein sequence: CASRLQGSPNEKLFF.

V and J are TRBV5-1 and TRBJ2-7; D remains unclear. The germline CDR1 and CDR2 sequences are SGHRS and YFSETQ. This CDR3 contains 13 residues. V lost 1 base and J lost 5, with 10 bases in between. CDR3 sequence: CASSLFPGHEQYF. Written as DNA, the CDR3 is TGCGCCAGCAGCTTGTTCCCCGGACACGAGCAGTACTTC.

This rearrangement joins TRBV20-1 to TRBJ2-1, with 8 bases matching TRBD2. CDR1 is DFQATT and CDR2 is SNEGSKA in the germline V gene (reference sequence). This CDR3 spans 15 amino acids. J gave up 2 bases and V 1 base, and 4 bases lay outside the gene matches. The CDR3 sequence: CSARAPGLAYNEQFF. As DNA, the CDR3 is TGCAGTGCTAGAGCCCCGGGACTAGCCTACAATGAGCAGTTCTTC.

The rearrangement uses TRBV7-8 and TRBJ1-1; D is uncertain. The V end was cut by 0 bases, the J end by 0 bases, with 11 bases between. The CDR3 sequence is 16 residues long. In germline, CDR1 is SGHVS, CDR2 FQNEAQ. The CDR3 DNA is TGTGCCAGCAGCTTAGCCAGCTCCTCTATGAACACTGAAGCTTTCTTT. Encoded protein: CASSLASSSMNTEAFF.

The V and J genes are TRBV12-3 or TRBV12-4 and TRBJ1-1, with D maybe TRBD1 (5 bases). The V and J ends lost 5 bases and 7 bases respectively, with 17 bases between them. This CDR3 is built from 14 residues. The CDR3 here is CASSPLRGIDEAFF. CDR3 DNA: TGTGCCAGCAGTCCACTTCGGGGGATAGATGAAGCTTTCTTT.

This clonotype was picked up many times. This chain uses TRBV6-6 with TRBJ2-7; possible D gene TRBD1, 5 bases. V was shortened by 2 bases and J by 2 bases, with 13 bases between the two germline ends. The CDR3 spans 15 residues. Germline lookup yields CDR1 MNHNY and CDR2 SVGAGI (reference sequence). The CDR3: CASSYLGHGTYEQYF. The CDR3 bases are TGTGCCAGCAGTTACCTCGGACATGGTACCTACGAGCAGTACTTC.

A few counts support this clonotype. The V and J genes are TRBV7-9 and TRBJ2-3; D perhaps matches TRBD2 (5 bases). This CDR3 spans 15 amino acids. Germline CDR1 and CDR2: SEHNR and FQNEAQ (reference sequence). Deletions cut 0 bases from V and 4 bases from J, with 11 bases between. CDR3 protein: CASSLAASGADTQYF. The CDR3 nucleotides read TGTGCCAGCAGCTTAGCGGCCAGCGGAGCAGATACGCAGTATTTT.

This clonotype came up a few times. This chain links TRBV7-9 with TRBJ2-7; 7 positions match TRBD1. Looked up from germline, CDR1 is SEHNR and CDR2 is FQNEAQ (reference sequence). V dropped 3 bases and J dropped 2; count of bases not matched to a gene: 4. This CDR3 is 14 amino acids long. CDR3 residues: CASSFTQGAYEQYF. The CDR3 region has the DNA TGTGCCAGCAGCTTTACCCAGGGGGCCTACGAGCAGTACTTC.

The CDR3 protein is CASSLDAATMNTEAFF. The CDR3, as DNA: TGCGCCAGCAGCTTGGATGCAGCGACCATGAACACTGAAGCTTTCTTT. The V gene is TRBV5-1, the J gene TRBJ1-1; D not resolved. V dropped 0 bases and J dropped 0 bases, with 12 bases sitting between them. The CDR3 has 16 residues. CDR1 SGHRS and CDR2 YFSETQ come from the germline V gene. The variable domain in full, with the rest retrieved from reference TRBV5-1 and TRBJ1-1, is KAGVTQTPRYLIKTRGQQVTLSCSPISGHRSVSWYQQTPGQGLQFLFEYFSETQRNKGNFPGRFSGRQFSNSRSEMNVSTLELGDSALYLCASSLDAATMNTEAFFGQGTRLTVV.

This clonotype was detected a few times. The chain links TRBV6-2 or TRBV6-3 to TRBJ2-3; 12 bases are a match to TRBD2. CDR1 is MNHEY, CDR2 SVGEGT, per germline. The junction had 19 bases not matched to a gene; V was cut back by 4 bases and J by 8 bases. The CDR3 is made up of 19 amino acids. The CDR3 reads CASSSSRLGMTSGSTTQYF. As DNA, the CDR3 is TGTGCCAGCAGTTCGTCTCGGCTTGGAATGACTAGCGGGAGTACTACGCAGTATTTT.

This clonotype was recorded at least ten times. V and J are TRBV3-1 and TRBJ2-7, with no clear D. Per germline, CDR1 LGHDT and CDR2 YNNKEL (reference sequence). Deletions cut 1 base from V and 5 bases from J, with 3 bases between. This CDR3 has 11 amino acids. CDR3 nucleotide sequence: TGTGCCAGCAGCCAAGTGAACGAGCAGTACTTC. Translating it yields CASSQVNEQYF.

The chain has TRBV15 and TRBJ1-4, with no clear D. V lost 0 bases, J lost 1 base, and 18 bases lay in between. Germline CDR1 reads LNHNV; CDR2 reads YYDKDF (reference sequence). The CDR3 consists of 19 residues. Written as DNA, the CDR3 is TGTGCCACCAGCAGAGAAATCGGACGGTTTGAGAGAACTAATGAAAAACTGTTTTTT. This codes for CATSREIGRFERTNEKLFF.

This clonotype was counted many times. The gene calls are TRBV5-1 and TRBJ2-1; 7 nucleotides match TRBD2. V dropped 5 bases and J dropped 4; count of bases not matched to a gene: 6. Germline CDR1 is SGHRS and CDR2 is YFSETQ. The CDR3 extends over 14 amino acids. The CDR3 here is CASRAGETYNEQFF. In DNA form, the CDR3 reads TGCGCCAGCAGGGCGGGGGAGACTTACAATGAGCAGTTCTTC.

The chain has TRBV18 and TRBJ2-3; D gene unclear. The CDR3 spans 15 residues. Looked up from germline, CDR1 is KGHSH and CDR2 is LQKENI. The V end was cut by 5 bases, the J end by 6 bases, with 18 bases between. CDR3: CASSSTHLDRDTQYF. The DNA for the CDR3 is TGTGCCAGCTCATCGACCCACCTGGATCGCGATACGCAGTATTTT.

CDR3 DNA sequence: TGTGCCAGCAGCGGCCCTCGGGCGGGCATCACAGATACGCAGTATTTT. It yields the protein CASSGPRAGITDTQYF. V usage is TRBV9 and J usage is TRBJ2-3; tentative D call: TRBD2 (5 bases). Germline-derived CDR1 and CDR2 are SGDLS and YYNGEE. The CDR3 has 16 residues. V lost 3 bases, J lost 2 bases, and 16 bases lay in between.

V and J are TRBV30 and TRBJ2-1; a possible D gene is TRBD2 (5 bases). This CDR3 is 14 amino acids long. V lost 5 bases and J 0 bases, leaving 11 bases between the germline ends. The germline V gene has CDR1 GTSNPN and CDR2 SVGIG (reference sequence). The CDR3: CAWSAESSYNEQFF. In DNA, the CDR3 is TGTGCCTGGTCAGCGGAAAGCTCCTACAATGAGCAGTTCTTC.

The V and J genes are TRBV10-3 and TRBJ2-7, with D hard to call. V lost 4 bases to trimming and J lost 1 base, with 11 bases between them. Germline V CDR1 and CDR2: ENHRY, SYGVKD. CDR3 length equals 14 residues. CDR3 amino acids: CAISGILQSYEQYF. The CDR3 bases are TGTGCCATCAGTGGGATCTTACAGTCCTACGAGCAGTACTTC.

A few counts support this clonotype. The V and J genes are TRBV20-1 and TRBJ2-3, with 8 nucleotides matching TRBD2. The CDR3 consists of 12 residues. The V and J ends lost 3 bases and 5 bases, in that order; junction bases with no gene match: 1. CDR1 is DFQATT, CDR2 SNEGSKA, per germline (reference sequence). CDR3: CSASGRGDTQYF. CDR3 nucleotides: TGCAGTGCTAGCGGGAGGGGAGATACGCAGTATTTT.

This clonotype was seen a few times. V and J are TRBV21-1 and TRBJ1-1; the listed D gene, TRBD1, was not tested against the DNA. TRBV21-1 is a recognized pseudogene. This CDR3 is 15 amino acids long. Written as DNA, the CDR3 is TGTGCCAGCAGCAAAATAGGGGGCGAGGATACTGAAGCTTTCTTT. It translates to CASSKIGGEDTEAFF.

This clonotype was counted between two and nine times. The chain recombines TRBV12-3 or TRBV12-4 with TRBJ2-7; D is perhaps TRBD1 (5 bases). The CDR3 runs to 10 residues. V was cut by 8 bases and J by 5 bases, with 7 bases left in between. CDR3 region: CASPTDEQYF. Here the CDR3 DNA reads TGTGCCAGCCCGACAGACGAGCAGTACTTC.

This clonotype was seen a handful of times. The rearrangement joins TRBV7-9 to TRBJ2-7; 8 nucleotides agree with TRBD1. In germline, CDR1 is SEHNR, CDR2 FQNEAQ (reference sequence). This CDR3 region has 14 residues. The V segment lost 5 bases and the J segment 2 bases; nucleotides outside the gene matches: 5. The CDR3: CASSPGQVTYEQYF. The CDR3 nucleotides are TGTGCCAGCAGCCCGGGACAGGTTACCTACGAGCAGTACTTC.

The rearrangement links TRBV18 to TRBJ1-5, with 8 bases fitting TRBD1. J lost 6 bases, V lost 0 bases, and 4 bases had no gene match. From germline, CDR1 is KGHSH and CDR2 LQKENI. The CDR3 totals 15 residues. As DNA, the CDR3 is TGTGCCAGCTCACCACCAGGACAGGGAAGTCAGCCCCAGCATTTT. It translates to CASSPPGQGSQPQHF.